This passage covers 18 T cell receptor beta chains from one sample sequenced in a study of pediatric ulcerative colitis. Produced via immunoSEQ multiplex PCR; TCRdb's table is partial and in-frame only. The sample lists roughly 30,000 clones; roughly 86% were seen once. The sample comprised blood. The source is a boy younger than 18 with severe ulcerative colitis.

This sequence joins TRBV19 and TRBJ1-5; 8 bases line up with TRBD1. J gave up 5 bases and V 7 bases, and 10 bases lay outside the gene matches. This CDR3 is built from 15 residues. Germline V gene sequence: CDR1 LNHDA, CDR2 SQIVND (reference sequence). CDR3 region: CASMGRGQLYQPQHF. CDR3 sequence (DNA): TGTGCCAGTATGGGCAGGGGGCAGTTATATCAGCCCCAGCATTTT.

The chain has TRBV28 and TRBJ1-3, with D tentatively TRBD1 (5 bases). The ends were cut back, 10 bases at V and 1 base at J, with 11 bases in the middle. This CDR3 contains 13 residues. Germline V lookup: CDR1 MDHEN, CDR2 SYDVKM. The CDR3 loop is CAIGAGSGNTIYF. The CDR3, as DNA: TGTGCCATCGGAGCAGGGTCTGGAAACACCATATATTTT.

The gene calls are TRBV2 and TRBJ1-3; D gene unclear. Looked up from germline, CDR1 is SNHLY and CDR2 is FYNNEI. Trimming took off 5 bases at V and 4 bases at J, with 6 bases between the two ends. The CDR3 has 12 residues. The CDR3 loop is CASSLQGNTIYF. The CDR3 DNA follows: TGTGCCAGCAGTTTACAGGGAAACACCATATATTTT.

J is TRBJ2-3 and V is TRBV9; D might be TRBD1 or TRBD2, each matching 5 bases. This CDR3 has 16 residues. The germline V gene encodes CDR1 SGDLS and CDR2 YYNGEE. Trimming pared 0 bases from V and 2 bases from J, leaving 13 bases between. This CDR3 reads CASSVGVGVITDTQYF. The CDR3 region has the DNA TGTGCCAGCAGCGTAGGGGTGGGGGTGATCACAGATACGCAGTATTTT.

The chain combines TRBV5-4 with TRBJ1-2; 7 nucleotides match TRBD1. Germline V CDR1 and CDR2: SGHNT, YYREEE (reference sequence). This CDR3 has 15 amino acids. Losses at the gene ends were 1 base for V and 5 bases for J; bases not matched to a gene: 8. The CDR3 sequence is CASSLKQGLYYGYTF. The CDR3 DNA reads TGTGCCAGCAGCTTGAAACAGGGGCTATATTATGGCTACACCTTC. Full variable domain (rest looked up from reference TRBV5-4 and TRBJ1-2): ETGVTQSPTHLIKTRGQQVTLRCSSQSGHNTVSWYQQALGQGPQFIFQYYREEENGRGNFPPRFSGLQFPNYSSELNVNALELDDSALYLCASSLKQGLYYGYTFGSGTRLTVV.

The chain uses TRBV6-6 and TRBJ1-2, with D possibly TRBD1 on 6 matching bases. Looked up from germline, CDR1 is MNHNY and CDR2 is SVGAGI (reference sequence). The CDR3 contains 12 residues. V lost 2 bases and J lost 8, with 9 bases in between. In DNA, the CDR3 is TGTGCCAGCAGTTACGCAGGGGAGGGCTACACCTTC. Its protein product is CASSYAGEGYTF.

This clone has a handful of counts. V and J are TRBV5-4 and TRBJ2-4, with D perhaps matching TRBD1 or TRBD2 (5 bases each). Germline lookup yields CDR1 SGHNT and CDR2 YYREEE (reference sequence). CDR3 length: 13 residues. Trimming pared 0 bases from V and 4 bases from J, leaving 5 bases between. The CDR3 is CASSLGGKNIQYF. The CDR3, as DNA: TGTGCCAGCAGCTTGGGGGGGAAAAACATTCAGTACTTC.

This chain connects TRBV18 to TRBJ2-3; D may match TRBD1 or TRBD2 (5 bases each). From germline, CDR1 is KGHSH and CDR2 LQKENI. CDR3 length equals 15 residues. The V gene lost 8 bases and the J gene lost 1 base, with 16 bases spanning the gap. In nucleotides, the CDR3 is TGTGCCAGCACCTCGGTCGGGACCCGCACAGATACGCAGTATTTT. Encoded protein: CASTSVGTRTDTQYF.

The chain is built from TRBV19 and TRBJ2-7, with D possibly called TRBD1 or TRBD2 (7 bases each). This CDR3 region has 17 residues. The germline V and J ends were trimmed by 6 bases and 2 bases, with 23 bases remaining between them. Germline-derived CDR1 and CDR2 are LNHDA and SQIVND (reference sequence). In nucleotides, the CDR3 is TGTGCCAGTAGCCGACAGGGATTAGCGGGTGATACCTACGAGCAGTACTTC. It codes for CASSRQGLAGDTYEQYF.

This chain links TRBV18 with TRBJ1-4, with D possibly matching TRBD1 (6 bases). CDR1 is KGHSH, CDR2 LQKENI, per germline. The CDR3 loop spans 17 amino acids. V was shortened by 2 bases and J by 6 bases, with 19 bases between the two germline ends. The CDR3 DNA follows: TGTGCCAGCTCACCAGCCCGGGACACCGGGTGGCATGAAAAACTGTTTTTT. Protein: CASSPARDTGWHEKLFF. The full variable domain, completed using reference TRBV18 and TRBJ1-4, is NAGVMQNPRHLVRRRGQEARLRCSPMKGHSHVYWYRQLPEEGLKFMVYLQKENIIDESGMPKERFSAEFPKEGPSILRIQQVVRGDSAAYFCASSPARDTGWHEKLFFGSGTQLSVL.

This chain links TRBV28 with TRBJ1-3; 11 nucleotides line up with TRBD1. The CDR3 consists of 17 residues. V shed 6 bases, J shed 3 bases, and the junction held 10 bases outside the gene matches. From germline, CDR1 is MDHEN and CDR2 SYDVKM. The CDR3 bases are TGTGCCAGCAGATCGCCGGGACAGGGGGAAGGTGGAAACACCATATATTTT. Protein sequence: CASRSPGQGEGGNTIYF.

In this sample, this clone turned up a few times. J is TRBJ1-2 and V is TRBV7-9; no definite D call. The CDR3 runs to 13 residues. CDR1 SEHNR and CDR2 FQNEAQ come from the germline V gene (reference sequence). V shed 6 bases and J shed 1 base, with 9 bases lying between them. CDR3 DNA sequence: TGTGCCAGCAGTCCTCAGCGTAACTATGGCTACACCTTC. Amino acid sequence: CASSPQRNYGYTF. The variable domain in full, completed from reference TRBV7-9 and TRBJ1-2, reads DTGVSQNPRHKITKRGQNVTFRCDPISEHNRLYWYRQTLGQGPEFLTYFQNEAQLEKSRLLSDRFSAERPKGSFSTLEIQRTEQGDSAMYLCASSPQRNYGYTFGSGTRLTVV.

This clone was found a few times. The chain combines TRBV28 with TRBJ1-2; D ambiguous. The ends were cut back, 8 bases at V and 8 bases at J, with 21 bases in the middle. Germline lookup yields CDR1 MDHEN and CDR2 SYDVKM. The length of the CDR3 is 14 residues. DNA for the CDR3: TGTGCCAGCGAAAACCCCCAGGCGGTCTCCGGCTACACCTTC. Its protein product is CASENPQAVSGYTF.

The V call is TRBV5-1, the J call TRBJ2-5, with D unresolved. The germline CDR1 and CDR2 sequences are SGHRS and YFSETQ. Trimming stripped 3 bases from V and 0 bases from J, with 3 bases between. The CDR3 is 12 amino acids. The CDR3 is CASSWDQETQYF. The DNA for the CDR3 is TGCGCCAGCAGCTGGGACCAAGAGACCCAGTACTTC. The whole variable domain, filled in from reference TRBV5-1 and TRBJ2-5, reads KAGVTQTPRYLIKTRGQQVTLSCSPISGHRSVSWYQQTPGQGLQFLFEYFSETQRNKGNFPGRFSGRQFSNSRSEMNVSTLELGDSALYLCASSWDQETQYFGPGTRLLVL.

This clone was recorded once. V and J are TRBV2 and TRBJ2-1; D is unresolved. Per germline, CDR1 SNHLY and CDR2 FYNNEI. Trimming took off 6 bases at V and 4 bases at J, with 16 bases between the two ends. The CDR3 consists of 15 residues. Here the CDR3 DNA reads TGTGCCAGCAGACGGCGGTTAGAAAAATACAATGAGCAGTTCTTC. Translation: CASRRRLEKYNEQFF.

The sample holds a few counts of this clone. CDR3 region: CASRPGLQGGSPLHF. The CDR3 coding sequence is TGTGCCAGCAGACCCGGCCTTCAAGGAGGTTCACCCCTCCACTTT. The J gene is TRBJ1-6, the V gene TRBV2; D ambiguous. The germline V and J ends were trimmed by 6 bases and 9 bases, with 18 bases remaining between them. The CDR3 is 15 residues long. Germline V gene sequence: CDR1 SNHLY, CDR2 FYNNEI.

The CDR3 loop reads CASSLPGADTEAFF. DNA of the CDR3: TGTGCCAGCAGCCTACCAGGGGCGGACACTGAAGCTTTCTTT. This rearrangement joins TRBV11-2 to TRBJ1-1, with D possibly TRBD1 on 6 matching bases. With 5 bases removed from V and 3 bases from J, the gap between germline ends came to 13 bases. Germline V lookup: CDR1 SGHAT, CDR2 FQNNGV. The CDR3 has 14 residues.

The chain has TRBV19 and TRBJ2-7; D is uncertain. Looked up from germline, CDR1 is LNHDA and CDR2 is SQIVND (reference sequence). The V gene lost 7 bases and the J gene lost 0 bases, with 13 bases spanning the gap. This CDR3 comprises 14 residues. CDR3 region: CASKDRESSYEQYF. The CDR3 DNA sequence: TGTGCCAGTAAGGACCGCGAGAGCTCCTACGAGCAGTACTTC.